A single sample gave rise to the 6 T cell receptor beta chains below, sequenced in a study of T cell repertoires in cytomegalovirus infection. TCRdb re-derived calls from the reads in MiXCR, one entry per CDR3 protein. The sample contains around 630,000 distinct CDR3 sequences, roughly 26% of which appear only once. What was sequenced was CD8+ T cells from PBMCs. The receptors were gathered from a human donor in good health (CMV status not recorded). Some clones in this sample may be carry-over from other donors' samples.

This clonotype was detected a few times. The chain joins TRBV25-1 to TRBJ2-6, with D perhaps TRBD1 or TRBD2 (5 bases each). The germline V gene has CDR1 MGHDK and CDR2 SYGVNS. Trimming removed 1 base at V and 0 bases at J, with 10 bases between. This CDR3 contains 17 residues. The CDR3 nucleotides read TGTGCCAGCAGTGAATTTGTGGGGGACTCTGGGGCCAACGTCCTGACTTTC. Residues: CASSEFVGDSGANVLTF.

This clonotype was observed at least ten times. The chain joins TRBV7-9 to TRBJ1-1; D gene unclear. The CDR3 is 15 residues long. Per germline, CDR1 SEHNR and CDR2 FQNEAQ (reference sequence). Trimming took off 5 bases at V and 6 bases at J, with 19 bases between the two ends. The CDR3 nucleotides read TGTGCCAGCAGCCACTCCCGGGAACCGGGTCCTGAAGCTTTCTTT. Translating it yields CASSHSREPGPEAFF.

This sequence joins TRBV6-2 or TRBV6-3 and TRBJ2-1; D gene ambiguous. This CDR3 spans 14 amino acids. Germline V gene sequence: CDR1 MNHEY, CDR2 SVGEGT. Trimming left V 4 bases short and J 0 bases short, with 7 bases between. CDR3 in amino acids: CASSSGLSYNEQFF. The CDR3 DNA reads TGTGCCAGCAGTTCCGGTCTCTCCTACAATGAGCAGTTCTTC.

The J gene is TRBJ2-1, the V gene TRBV4-1; D may be TRBD1 or TRBD2 (6 bases each). Trimming took off 3 bases at V and 8 bases at J, with 17 bases between the two ends. This CDR3 comprises 15 residues. Germline V gene sequence: CDR1 MGHRA, CDR2 YSYEKL. CDR3 bases: TGCGCCAGCAGCCAGAGGGCATCCGGGGGCGATGAGCAGTTCTTC. It specifies CASSQRASGGDEQFF.

This CDR3 is CASSSRDSSNEQFF. The CDR3 DNA follows: TGTGCCAGCAGCTCCCGGGACTCCAGTAATGAGCAGTTCTTC. The chain is built from TRBV13 and TRBJ2-1, with D perhaps TRBD2 (6 bases). Germline V gene sequence: CDR1 PRHDT, CDR2 FYEKMQ (reference sequence). This CDR3 comprises 14 residues. With 4 bases removed from V and 7 bases from J, the gap between germline ends came to 14 bases.

Ten or more counts support this clonotype. The chain couples TRBV11-3 to TRBJ2-2; TRBD2 matches at 15 bases. Germline V gene data show CDR1 as SGHNT and CDR2 as YENEEA. With 5 bases clipped from V and 4 bases from J, the junction kept 11 bases outside the gene matches. This CDR3 has 19 residues. The CDR3 sequence is CASSPGTSGGPRSTGELFF. CDR3 sequence (DNA): TGTGCCAGCAGCCCCGGGACTAGCGGGGGGCCCCGAAGCACCGGGGAGCTGTTTTTT.